The 15 T cell receptor beta chains listed next were all sequenced from one sample in a study of blood T cell repertoires in COVID-19. The assay was immunoSEQ multiplex PCR, and TCRdb's table has in-frame clones only and misses some. The sample contains 70,000 to 90,000 clones, around 76% of which appear only once. The sample was peripheral blood. The receptor set was obtained from a human donor in a cohort sampled during active COVID-19.

This sequence joins TRBV7-2 and TRBJ2-1; D gene unclear. Germline CDR1 and CDR2: SGHTA and FQGNSA. Trimming took off 5 bases at V and 6 bases at J, with 26 bases between the two ends. The CDR3 is 18 residues long. The CDR3 nucleotides are TGTGCCAGCAGCCATCCCCTAGACCTCGATTCAGTTGGCAATGAGCAGTTCTTC. It specifies CASSHPLDLDSVGNEQFF. The full variable domain, completed using reference TRBV7-2 and TRBJ2-1, is GAGVSQSPSNKVTEKGKDVELRCDPISGHTALYWYRQSLGQGLEFLIYFQGNSAPDKSGLPSDRFSAERTGGSVSTLTIQRTQQEDSAVYLCASSHPLDLDSVGNEQFFGPGTRLTVL.

V usage is TRBV3-1 (or the pseudogene TRBV3-2) and J usage is TRBJ2-2, with 7 bases fitting TRBD2. V lost 3 bases to trimming and J lost 8 bases; unmatched junction nucleotides: 6. The CDR3 is made up of 14 amino acids. Germline-derived CDR1 and CDR2 are LGHDT and YNNKEL (reference sequence). CDR3 sequence: CASSHGLGVGELFF. The CDR3 DNA sequence: TGTGCCAGCAGCCACGGACTAGGGGTGGGGGAGCTGTTTTTT.

This clone appeared many times. V gene TRBV27 combines with J gene TRBJ2-7; 10 bases align to TRBD2. Germline values: CDR1 MNHEY, CDR2 SMNVEV (reference sequence). Trimming removed 2 bases from V and 5 bases from J; junction bases left unmatched: 0. CDR3 length equals 13 residues. This CDR3 reads CASSLLAGDEQYV. For the CDR3, the DNA is TGTGCCAGCAGTTTACTAGCGGGAGACGAGCAGTACGTC.

This clone was observed a handful of times. The gene calls are TRBV30 and TRBJ1-2; D perhaps matches TRBD1 (6 bases). Trimming took off 1 base at V and 14 bases at J, with 17 bases between the two ends. The CDR3 loop spans 12 amino acids. Per germline, CDR1 GTSNPN and CDR2 SVGIG (reference sequence). CDR3 sequence: CAWSALQGGETF. The DNA of the CDR3 is TGTGCCTGGAGTGCCCTACAGGGTGGTGAAACCTTC.

CDR3 region: CASSGGGSSYNSPLHF. The CDR3 coding sequence is TGTGCCAGCAGTGGGGGGGGCAGCTCCTATAATTCACCCCTCCACTTT. The chain is built from TRBV6-1 and TRBJ1-6; maybe TRBD1 (6 bases). The CDR3 contains 16 residues. Germline V gene lookup returns CDR1 MNHNS and CDR2 SASEGT. Trimming took 4 bases from V and 0 from J, leaving 10 bases between them.

The chain recombines TRBV5-6 with TRBJ2-2; the D gene is possibly TRBD1 (5 bases). Germline lookup yields CDR1 SGHDT and CDR2 YYEEEE. The CDR3 is 13 residues long. V lost 2 bases and J lost 6, with 8 bases in between. The CDR3 coding sequence is TGTGCCAGCAGCTTATTAGGGGCCGGGGAGCTGTTTTTT. This translates into CASSLLGAGELFF.

The V and J genes are TRBV29-1 and TRBJ2-3; D is perhaps TRBD2 (5 bases). Trimming shortened V by 2 bases and J by 2 bases, and 17 bases separated the two germline ends. The CDR3 runs to 16 residues. Germline-derived CDR1 and CDR2 are SQVTM and ANQGSEA. The CDR3 DNA is TGCAGCGTTGAAAAGATTTCCCCGGGGTTCACAGATACGCAGTATTTT. Translation: CSVEKISPGFTDTQYF.

This chain connects TRBV3-1 (or the pseudogene TRBV3-2) to TRBJ2-3; D gene uncertain. Germline CDR1 and CDR2: LGHDT and YNNKEL (reference sequence). The CDR3 loop spans 17 amino acids. The V end lost 1 base, the J end lost 0 bases, and 14 bases lay between the germline ends. CDR3 in DNA: TGTGCCAGCAGCCAAGTATACTTCCACTATAGCACAGATACGCAGTATTTT. This codes for CASSQVYFHYSTDTQYF.

V is TRBV30 and J is TRBJ1-2; no firm D call. Trimming pared 3 bases from V and 8 bases from J, leaving 10 bases between. Germline V lookup: CDR1 GTSNPN, CDR2 SVGIG (reference sequence). The CDR3 sequence is 11 residues long. CDR3 nucleotides: TGTGCCTGGAGCAGGTTGTTGGGCTACACCTTC. As protein: CAWSRLLGYTF.

The rearrangement links TRBV24-1 to TRBJ2-5; TRBD2 might be the D (5 bases). CDR3 size: 15 residues. V lost 3 bases to trimming and J lost 4 bases, with 14 bases between them. Germline V gives CDR1 KGHDR, CDR2 SFDVKD. The CDR3 bases are TGTGCCACCAGTGATCCCGGACTCAGCGGAGAGACCCAGTACTTC. Its translation: CATSDPGLSGETQYF.

The genes are TRBV28 and TRBJ1-1; D remains unclear. The CDR3 is 15 amino acids. Trimming removed 2 bases at V and 7 bases at J, with 17 bases between. Germline CDR1 MDHEN, CDR2 SYDVKM. CDR3 sequence (DNA): TGTGCCAGCAGTTTAAGGGATGATGGGGAGAGTGAAGCTTTCTTT. It is translated as CASSLRDDGESEAFF.

In its sample, this clone was seen a few times. The chain is built from TRBV30 and TRBJ2-7; 8 bases fit TRBD2. Germline V CDR1 and CDR2: GTSNPN, SVGIG (reference sequence). The CDR3 runs 13 residues. The V and J ends lost 5 bases and 3 bases, in that order; junction bases with no gene match: 6. This chain's CDR3 is CAWGLGGVYEQYF. The DNA of the CDR3 is TGTGCCTGGGGGCTCGGGGGGGTCTACGAGCAGTACTTC. The full variable domain, rest sourced from reference TRBV30 and TRBJ2-7, is SQTIHQWPATLVQPVGSPLSLECTVEGTSNPNLYWYRQAAGRGLQLLFYSVGIGQISSEVPQNLSASRPQDRQFILSSKKLLLSDSGFYLCAWGLGGVYEQYFGPGTRLTVT.

A few counts support this clone. The chain carries TRBV19 and TRBJ1-1; D gene unclear. This CDR3 comprises 13 residues. V lost 3 bases to trimming and J lost 6 bases, with 11 bases between them. The germline V gene encodes CDR1 LNHDA and CDR2 SQIVND (reference sequence). The CDR3 nucleotides read TGTGCCAGTAGTATGGGCCAGCGGCCTGAAGCTTTCTTT. Translated, it gives CASSMGQRPEAFF.

The genes are TRBV10-3 and TRBJ2-3; TRBD2 matches at 7 bases. Germline V gives CDR1 ENHRY, CDR2 SYGVKD. The CDR3 is made up of 14 amino acids. J lost 6 bases, V lost 2 bases, and 5 bases had no gene match. CDR3 residues: CAISETSSGDTQYF. CDR3 nucleotide sequence: TGTGCCATCAGTGAGACTAGTAGCGGGGATACGCAGTATTTT.

CDR3 in DNA: TGTGCCAGCAGTTTACAGGGTGCGAGCACCGGGGAGCTGTTTTTT. This translates into CASSLQGASTGELFF. This chain uses TRBV7-9 with TRBJ2-2, with a possible D match to TRBD1 (6 bases). Germline CDR1 SEHNR, CDR2 FQNEAQ (reference sequence). The CDR3 length is 15 residues. V lost 6 bases, J lost 4 bases, and 15 bases lay in between.